This TCR beta chain derives from a study of blood T cell repertoires in COVID-19. Across the whole study: Whether acute or convalescent, the COVID-19 samples came from the United States, Italy and Spain. Sources were T cells, B-cell-depleted T cells, or PBMCs; the material itself was cDNA or gDNA.

Trimming left V 8 bases short and J 0 bases short, with 10 bases between. Germline V gene lookup returns CDR1 KGHSH and CDR2 LQKENI. The CDR3 is made up of 14 amino acids. As processed by the authors: By means of reference gene primer amplification, nucleated cell counts were estimated. Here immunoSEQ multiplex PCR was the method, and the copy in TCRdb shows in-frame clones only, minus some. V and J calls and clone size are given by that table; D and trimming were obtained from the DNA. Among tens of thousands of clones listed, around 80% were seen once. This sequence was found in a human donor in a cohort sampled during active COVID-19. The sequenced sample was peripheral blood. V gene TRBV18 combines with J gene TRBJ2-2; unclear D gene. The CDR3 sequence: CASPTGTNTGELFF. The CDR3 DNA is TGTGCCAGCCCAACGGGTACGAACACCGGGGAGCTGTTTTTT.